The 21 T cell receptor beta chains in this list originate from one sample, sequenced in a study of regulatory T cells in long-lasting Graves disease. Arm-PCR of CDR3 regions with iRepertoire HTBI primers generated TCR beta libraries. TCRdb called the multiplex PCR reads again in MiXCR, with one record for every CDR3 protein. The table shows roughly 500,000 distinct CDR3 sequences, with approximately 12% occurring only once. The sample's time point: newly diagnosed GD, antithyroid drugs for less than 3 months. After RNA was extracted from PBMCs, the TCR library was made from it. These data were also filed under a second study, of T cells in Graves' hyperthyroidism and ophthalmopathy.

Sequenced here: peripheral blood mononuclear cells (PBMCs), sampled at new diagnosis, from a patient treated with antithyroid drugs. These receptors all come from a man between 25 and 39 years old with Graves disease.

This clonotype was seen repeatedly, ten times or more. The genes are TRBV7-9 and TRBJ2-7; 9 bases are shared with TRBD1. The CDR3 consists of 14 residues. CDR1 and CDR2 from the germline V gene are SEHNR and FQNEAQ (reference sequence). The V and J ends lost 5 bases and 5 bases, in that order; junction bases with no gene match: 7. CDR3 DNA: TGTGCCAGCAGCGGATGGACAGGGGTCCACGAGCAGTACTTC. Translation: CASSGWTGVHEQYF.

This clonotype showed up many times. The V call is TRBV2, the J call TRBJ1-5; no firm D call. Germline-derived CDR1 and CDR2 are SNHLY and FYNNEI. The V end lost 5 bases, the J end lost 8 bases, and 10 bases lay between the germline ends. The CDR3 sequence is 12 residues long. The CDR3, as DNA: TGTGCCAGCAGTCCCGAAGGAAAGCCCCAGCATTTT. Translated: CASSPEGKPQHF.

The chain has TRBV7-8 and TRBJ2-7; weak D call: TRBD2 (6 bases). The germline CDR1 and CDR2 sequences are SGHVS and FQNEAQ. V lost 1 base to trimming and J lost 3 bases, with 19 bases between them. CDR3 length: 17 amino acids. The CDR3 DNA is TGTGCCAGCAGCTTAGGGGGATGGAGGGAGCCTTTCTACGAGCAGTACTTC. It codes for CASSLGGWREPFYEQYF. The variable domain in full, with the rest retrieved from reference TRBV7-8 and TRBJ2-7, is GAGVSQSPRYKVAKRGQDVALRCDPISGHVSLFWYQQALGQGPEFLTYFQNEAQLDKSGLPSDRFFAERPEGSVSTLKIQRTQQEDSAVYLCASSLGGWREPFYEQYFGPGTRLTVT.

This clonotype appeared many times. J is TRBJ2-1 and V is TRBV29-1; D perhaps matches TRBD2 (6 bases). V gave up 7 bases and J gave up 0 bases, with 10 bases separating them. The germline V gene has CDR1 SQVTM and CDR2 ANQGSEA. The CDR3 is 13 residues long. CDR3 nucleotides: TGCAGCGGGGGGGACTTCTCCTACAATGAGCAGTTCTTC. Encoded protein: CSGGDFSYNEQFF.

This clonotype was seen a handful of times. The CDR3 nucleotides read TGTGCCAGCAGACTTCTGCCGAGCTACGAGCAGTACTTC. It is translated as CASRLLPSYEQYF. The V and J genes are TRBV2 and TRBJ2-7; D gene uncertain. V lost 6 bases, J lost 3 bases, and 12 bases lay in between. Germline V gene lookup returns CDR1 SNHLY and CDR2 FYNNEI. CDR3 size: 13 residues. The variable domain in full, completed from reference TRBV2 and TRBJ2-7, reads EPEVTQTPSHQVTQMGQEVILRCVPISNHLYFYWYRQILGQKVEFLVSFYNNEISEKSEIFDDQFSVERPDGSNFTLKIRSTKLEDSAMYFCASRLLPSYEQYFGPGTRLTVT.

This clonotype was recorded many times. The chain links TRBV5-1 to TRBJ1-4; D gene uncertain. Trimming took 6 bases from V and 6 from J, leaving 15 bases between them. Germline V lookup: CDR1 SGHRS, CDR2 YFSETQ. CDR3 length: 14 residues. The chain's CDR3 is CASTPDGRDEKLFF. In DNA form, the CDR3 reads TGCGCCAGCACGCCTGACGGGCGGGATGAAAAACTGTTTTTT.

This clonotype was counted at least ten times. V is TRBV20-1 and J is TRBJ2-7, with D uncertain. The CDR3 is 11 residues long. Germline V gene sequence: CDR1 DFQATT, CDR2 SNEGSKA (reference sequence). Trimming pared 0 bases from V and 3 bases from J, leaving 3 bases between. The CDR3 nucleotides read TGCAGTGCTAGAGATAACTACGAGCAGTACTTC. This encodes CSARDNYEQYF.

This clonotype was recorded many times. The gene calls are TRBV12-3 or TRBV12-4 and TRBJ2-3, with unresolved D. Deletions cut 3 bases from V and 0 bases from J, with 7 bases between. The length of the CDR3 is 14 residues. CDR3 coding DNA: TGTGCCAGCAGTTTCACCAGAAGCACAGATACGCAGTATTTT. Its protein is CASSFTRSTDTQYF.

The chain recombines TRBV27 with TRBJ2-2; D possibly corresponds to TRBD1 (6 bases). The CDR3 runs 14 residues. The ends were cut back, 8 bases at V and 5 bases at J, with 15 bases in the middle. Germline loops: CDR1 MNHEY, CDR2 SMNVEV (reference sequence). The CDR3: CASARDTGTGELFF. The CDR3 DNA follows: TGTGCCAGCGCCCGGGACACTGGAACCGGGGAGCTGTTTTTT.

At least ten counts were recorded for this clonotype. V and J are TRBV20-1 and TRBJ2-5; TRBD2 is a possible D gene (5 bases). This CDR3 is built from 12 residues. Germline values: CDR1 DFQATT, CDR2 SNEGSKA (reference sequence). The germline V and J ends were trimmed by 0 bases and 4 bases, with 6 bases remaining between them. CDR3 in amino acids: CSARERVETQYF. The CDR3 nucleotides are TGCAGTGCTAGAGAGAGGGTAGAGACCCAGTACTTC.

This clonotype was seen at least ten times. The rearrangement links TRBV6-1 to TRBJ1-2; D is unclear. From germline, CDR1 is MNHNS and CDR2 SASEGT. Trimming shortened V by 2 bases and J by 5 bases, and 15 bases separated the two germline ends. The CDR3 length is 15 residues. The CDR3: CASSELQEKTYGYTF. Written as DNA, the CDR3 is TGTGCCAGCAGTGAACTGCAGGAGAAAACATATGGCTACACCTTC.

On this clonotype: A much larger clone lies one base from this, so it may be a read error. This chain joins TRBV20-1 and TRBJ2-7; no clear D gene. The CDR3 is made up of 13 amino acids. Germline V gives CDR1 DFQATT, CDR2 SNEGSKA (reference sequence). Trimming took 6 bases from V and 3 from J, leaving 15 bases between them. CDR3 sequence reads: CSARWNHRYEQYF. The CDR3 DNA is TGCAGTGCCCGCTGGAACCACCGCTACGAGCAGTACTTC.

In its sample, this clonotype was seen many times. The rearrangement uses TRBV20-1 and TRBJ2-2; D perhaps matches TRBD2 (8 bases). This CDR3 has 18 amino acids. Trimming pared 4 bases from V and 4 bases from J, leaving 25 bases between. The germline V gene has CDR1 DFQATT and CDR2 SNEGSKA (reference sequence). CDR3: CSAKRGVRGLAGTGELFF. DNA for the CDR3: TGCAGTGCTAAGCGGGGTGTAAGGGGGCTAGCGGGCACCGGGGAGCTGTTTTTT.

About this clonotype: A much larger clone lies one base from this, so it may be a read error. V and J are TRBV28 and TRBJ2-1; TRBD2 is a possible D gene (5 bases). Germline lookup yields CDR1 MDHEN and CDR2 SYDVKM. CDR3 length: 14 residues. CDR3 nucleotides: TGTGCCAGCAGTTTAGCGGGCGTGGGCGATGAGCAGTCCTTC. This gives the protein CASSLAGVGDEQSF.

In regard to this clonotype: Being one base from a much bigger clone, this may be a read error. This sequence joins TRBV6-1 and TRBJ2-2; D is ambiguous. CDR1 is MNHNS, CDR2 SASEGT, per germline. CDR3 length: 13 residues. Trimming took off 6 bases at V and 1 base at J, with 6 bases between the two ends. CDR3 protein: CASSSENTGELFF. The CDR3 region has the DNA TGTGCCAGCAGCTCGGAGAACACCGGGGAGCTGTTTTTT.

This clonotype came up a few times. The genes are TRBV18 and TRBJ2-5; 12 nucleotides agree with TRBD2. Germline loops: CDR1 KGHSH, CDR2 LQKENI. J lost 2 bases, V lost 0 bases, and 4 bases had no gene match. CDR3 size: 17 residues. The CDR3 DNA follows: TGTGCCAGCTCACCACCACTAGCGGGAGGCCTTCAAGAGACCCAGTACTTC. Its translation is CASSPPLAGGLQETQYF.

This clonotype was found many times. The V gene is TRBV6-2 or TRBV6-3, the J gene TRBJ1-2; no clear D. CDR1 is MNHEY, CDR2 SVGEGT, per germline. Trimming stripped 5 bases from V and 4 bases from J, with 11 bases between. The CDR3 runs 13 residues. The CDR3 loop is CASSERTVYGYTF. Here the CDR3 DNA reads TGTGCCAGCAGTGAAAGGACGGTCTATGGCTACACCTTC.

This clonotype was counted at least ten times. The chain uses TRBV12-3 or TRBV12-4 and TRBJ2-3; D tentatively fits TRBD1 or TRBD2 (6 bases each). This CDR3 has 17 residues. Between the trimmed V and J ends, which lost 2 bases and 4 bases, there was a span of 19 bases. The CDR3 sequence: CASSLSEGVDGADTQYF. DNA for the CDR3: TGTGCCAGCAGTTTATCGGAGGGGGTCGACGGGGCAGATACGCAGTATTTT.

The genes are TRBV10-3 and TRBJ2-1, with 8 nucleotides matching TRBD2. The V segment lost 4 bases and the J segment 2 bases; nucleotides outside the gene matches: 7. CDR3 length: 16 residues. Germline V gives CDR1 ENHRY, CDR2 SYGVKD. This chain's CDR3 is CAISGIDGRAYNEQFF. CDR3 bases: TGTGCCATCAGTGGTATAGACGGGAGGGCCTACAATGAGCAGTTCTTC.

V and J are TRBV9 and TRBJ2-1; the match to TRBD2 covers 11 bases. The J segment lost 5 bases and the V segment lost 0 bases, leaving 1 base of the junction unmatched. This CDR3 contains 15 residues. Per germline, CDR1 SGDLS and CDR2 YYNGEE. CDR3 coding DNA: TGTGCCAGCAGCGTAGAGACTAGCGGGAACAATGAGCAGTTCTTC. As protein: CASSVETSGNNEQFF.

This sequence joins TRBV7-2 and TRBJ2-6; D tentatively reads TRBD1 or TRBD2 (5 bases each). Germline CDR1 is SGHTA and CDR2 is FQGNSA. V dropped 6 bases and J dropped 2 bases, with 14 bases sitting between them. The CDR3 sequence is 16 residues long. The CDR3 reads CASRYQQEAGANVLTF. CDR3 bases: TGTGCCAGCAGGTACCAACAGGAGGCTGGGGCCAACGTCCTGACTTTC.